This record looks at one T cell receptor (beta chain) sequence and its context. What antigen it recognizes has not been identified. Base quality data are lacking; no much larger clone is found one base away. This record comes from a study of blood T cell repertoires in COVID-19 (TCRdb year 2020). For the wider study: Samples from collaborators originated in the United States, Italy and Spain and spanned both the acute and convalescent phases of COVID-19. The material from the prospective study consisted of cDNA or gDNA derived from T cells, B-cell-depleted T cells, or PBMCs. The dataset comprised deeply sampled blood TCRbeta repertoires from subjects exposed to, actively infected with, or recovered from COVID-19. A freely available public database, intended as a resource for researchers studying the immune response to SARS-CoV-2, is where the repertoires were released. The samples were drawn from two sources: the first 160 participants of the ongoing ImmuneRACE study, and 1,000 to 1,500 subjects contributed by 6 global collaborators. Sample metadata almost always included a de-identified subject ID, COVID-19 status, age in years and sex. Where available, HLA class I and class II types were obtained from metadata supplied by the sample provider rather than from assay-based typing. Study-wide findings and limitations: The amount of clinical and demographic metadata varied by source and participant and was provided uncurated.

The immunoSEQ Assay, a bias-controlled multiplex PCR, was used to amplify TCRbeta CDR3 regions from genomic DNA. Concerning the study's data processing: Within the assay, amplification of reference gene primers was used to estimate how many nucleated cells each sample contained. To quantify the absolute abundance of each unique TCRbeta CDR3 rearrangement, sequence reads were collapsed and filtered. For each sample, productive Simpson clonality was calculated as the square root of Simpson's diversity index across productive rearrangements. TCRdb took over this immuneACCESS table, retaining in-frame rearrangements with V and J assigned. Such tables are incomplete; in checked studies, under half of the missing clones stem from an unresolved V gene, and the remainder is unexplained. V and J calls plus clone size are reproduced from that table; the DNA served to infer D and trimming. A total of roughly 250,000 clones appear in this sample, roughly 87% of them only once. The top ten hold under 6.5% of the sample.

Trimming removed 5 bases from V and 6 bases from J; the gene matches leave 6 bases unexplained. The cysteine opens and the phenylalanine closes a CDR3 of 13 amino acids. Just CDR3 DNA is preserved here, 39 bases in frame from base 1. Looking up the germline V gene yields CDR1 MDHEN and CDR2 SYDVKM. Enrolling through a virtual design, the prospective study's participants ranged in age from roughly 18 to 90 years and lived across 20 to 25 United States geographic areas. To assign participants to cohorts, the prospective study relied on clinical history that participants themselves reported in a screening survey and a study questionnaire. Each participant in the prospective study had whole blood, serum and a nasopharyngeal or oropharyngeal swab collected by mobile phlebotomists. Prospective study participants could optionally give additional blood draws and questionnaires over an approximately 2-month period. Before DNA extraction, blood samples from the prospective study were shipped at room temperature or frozen.

The chain links TRBV28 with TRBJ1-1; TRBD1 aligns with 7 central bases. Input material: PBMCs or T cells enriched from blood (not recorded which). This sequence was found in a woman aged 25-40 years with acute COVID-19. The CDR3: CASSPFGTAEAFF. The base sequence is TGTGCCAGCAGTCCGTTCGGGACAGCTGAAGCTTTCTTT.